These T cell receptor beta chains were read from a single sample in a study of blood T cell repertoires in COVID-19. Assay used: immunoSEQ multiplex PCR; TCRdb lists only in-frame clones, some missing. This table has about 48,000 clones, 65% to 85% appearing once. Sequenced: peripheral blood. These receptor sequences come from a human donor with active or convalescent COVID-19. The donor label of this sample is uncertain. CDR3s include the opening cysteine and the closing phenylalanine or tryptophan. The D gene is left open where the match is weak. The size field is filled for only some rows; it gives once, few, many or a size class.

v_gene: TRBV4-3; d_gene: -; j_gene: TRBJ1-1; abundance: -; CDR3aa: CASSQWGRGSTEAFF; CDR3nt: TGCGCCAGCAGCCAGTGGGGCAGGGGATCCACTGAAGCTTTCTTT
v_gene: TRBV23-1; d_gene: TRBD1; j_gene: TRBJ2-7; abundance: -; CDR3aa: CASSHQGGTGFYEQYF; CDR3nt: TGCGCCAGCTCTCACCAGGGCGGGACAGGCTTCTACGAGCAGTACTTC
v_gene: TRBV29-1; d_gene: -; j_gene: TRBJ2-7; abundance: -; CDR3aa: CSVESAESYEQYF; CDR3nt: TGCAGCGTTGAGTCAGCGGAATCCTACGAGCAGTACTTC
v_gene: TRBV7-9; d_gene: TRBD2; j_gene: TRBJ2-3; abundance: -; CDR3aa: CASSSPLAGIYTQYF; CDR3nt: TGTGCCAGCAGCTCCCCCCTAGCGGGAATATATACGCAGTATTTT
v_gene: TRBV5-1; d_gene: TRBD1; j_gene: TRBJ2-2; abundance: -; CDR3aa: CASSFRQGAGELFF; CDR3nt: TGCGCCAGCAGTTTCCGACAGGGAGCCGGGGAGCTGTTTTTT
v_gene: TRBV7-9; d_gene: -; j_gene: TRBJ1-4; abundance: -; CDR3aa: CASSNRVANEKLFF; CDR3nt: TGTGCCAGCAGCAACAGGGTTGCTAATGAAAAACTGTTTTTT
v_gene: TRBV30; d_gene: -; j_gene: TRBJ1-5; abundance: once; CDR3aa: CAWGRMLGGPQHF; CDR3nt: TGTGCCTGGGGACGGATGCTCGGGGGGCCCCAGCATTTT
v_gene: TRBV18; d_gene: TRBD1; j_gene: TRBJ1-3; abundance: -; CDR3aa: CASSVDRIETNTIYF; CDR3nt: TGTGCCAGCTCGGTGGACAGGATCGAAACAAACACCATATATTTT
v_gene: TRBV7-2; d_gene: TRBD1; j_gene: TRBJ1-4; abundance: -; CDR3aa: CASSLIGAGGEKLFF; CDR3nt: TGTGCCAGCAGCTTAATCGGGGCAGGGGGGGAAAAACTGTTTTTT
v_gene: TRBV19; d_gene: -; j_gene: TRBJ1-3; abundance: -; CDR3aa: CASSMGHSGNTIYF; CDR3nt: TGTGCCAGTAGTATGGGACACTCTGGAAACACCATATATTTT
v_gene: TRBV5-6; d_gene: TRBD1; j_gene: TRBJ2-7; abundance: -; CDR3aa: CASSWGQAYEQYF; CDR3nt: TGTGCCAGCAGCTGGGGACAGGCCTACGAGCAGTACTTC
v_gene: TRBV12-3/TRBV12-4; d_gene: TRBD1; j_gene: TRBJ1-2; abundance: -; CDR3aa: CASSLGPGQYSF; CDR3nt: TGTGCCAGCAGTTTGGGGCCGGGACAGTATAGTTTC
v_gene: TRBV19; d_gene: TRBD1; j_gene: TRBJ1-4; abundance: -; CDR3aa: CASSTHRGLGTNEKLFF; CDR3nt: TGTGCCAGTAGTACCCACAGGGGATTAGGGACTAATGAAAAACTGTTTTTT
v_gene: TRBV10-3; d_gene: TRBD2; j_gene: TRBJ2-1; abundance: -; CDR3aa: CAISESGRGAYNEQFF; CDR3nt: TGTGCCATCAGTGAGTCGGGGCGGGGGGCCTACAATGAGCAGTTCTTC
v_gene: TRBV5-5; d_gene: -; j_gene: TRBJ1-1; abundance: -; CDR3aa: CASSLWGQGARGGFF; CDR3nt: -
v_gene: TRBV11-3; d_gene: TRBD1; j_gene: TRBJ1-1; abundance: -; CDR3aa: CASSLSGTGFNTEAFF; CDR3nt: TGTGCCAGCAGCTTATCCGGGACAGGGTTCAACACTGAAGCTTTCTTT
v_gene: TRBV28; d_gene: -; j_gene: TRBJ2-1; abundance: -; CDR3aa: CASSLGASRYNEQFF; CDR3nt: TGTGCCAGCAGTTTAGGAGCTAGCAGGTACAATGAGCAGTTCTTC
v_gene: TRBV19; d_gene: -; j_gene: TRBJ1-5; abundance: once; CDR3aa: CATREGRDSNQPQHF; CDR3nt: TGTGCCACCCGAGAGGGGAGGGATAGCAATCAGCCCCAGCATTTT
v_gene: TRBV18; d_gene: TRBD1; j_gene: TRBJ1-3; abundance: -; CDR3aa: CASSQGAGSPYTIYF; CDR3nt: TGTGCCAGCTCACAGGGGGCAGGGAGCCCCTACACCATATATTTT
v_gene: TRBV28; d_gene: -; j_gene: TRBJ1-5; abundance: few; CDR3aa: CASSFGVDQPQHF; CDR3nt: TGTGCCAGCAGTTTCGGGGTTGATCAGCCCCAGCATTTT
v_gene: TRBV3-1/TRBV3-2; d_gene: -; j_gene: TRBJ1-1; abundance: -; CDR3aa: CASSQVREAFF; CDR3nt: TGTGCCAGCAGCCAAGTTCGTGAAGCTTTCTTT
v_gene: TRBV7-8; d_gene: -; j_gene: TRBJ1-1; abundance: -; CDR3aa: CASSLEREMNTEAFF; CDR3nt: TGTGCCAGCAGCTTAGAGAGGGAGATGAACACTGAAGCTTTCTTT
v_gene: TRBV25-1; d_gene: -; j_gene: TRBJ2-2; abundance: -; CDR3aa: CASKRIGVGGELFF; CDR3nt: TGTGCCAGCAAAAGAATAGGGGTGGGCGGGGAGCTGTTTTTT
v_gene: TRBV4-2; d_gene: TRBD1; j_gene: TRBJ1-1; abundance: -; CDR3aa: CASSLGQWTEAFF; CDR3nt: TGTGCCAGCAGCCTGGGACAGTGGACTGAAGCTTTCTTT
v_gene: TRBV14; d_gene: TRBD2; j_gene: TRBJ2-1; abundance: -; CDR3aa: CASSQDRSWGAGVAYPYNEQFF; CDR3nt: TGTGCCAGCAGCCAAGACAGGTCGTGGGGCGCGGGAGTCGCCTACCCCTACAATGAGCAGTTCTTC
v_gene: TRBV27; d_gene: -; j_gene: TRBJ1-1; abundance: few; CDR3aa: CASSRGVSVTEAFF; CDR3nt: TGTGCCAGCAGTCGGGGGGTTTCTGTTACTGAAGCTTTCTTT
v_gene: TRBV9; d_gene: -; j_gene: TRBJ2-2; abundance: -; CDR3aa: CASSVALLTGELFF; CDR3nt: TGTGCCAGCAGCGTAGCTCTTCTCACCGGGGAGCTGTTTTTT
v_gene: TRBV2; d_gene: TRBD1; j_gene: TRBJ1-4; abundance: -; CDR3aa: CASSGRQGFGEKLFF; CDR3nt: TGTGCCAGCAGTGGTCGACAGGGATTTGGTGAAAAACTGTTTTTT
v_gene: TRBV5-1; d_gene: TRBD1; j_gene: TRBJ1-3; abundance: -; CDR3aa: CASSGMGQGSGNTIYF; CDR3nt: TGCGCCAGCAGCGGGATGGGACAGGGCTCTGGAAACACCATATATTTT
v_gene: TRBV6-5; d_gene: TRBD2; j_gene: TRBJ2-1; abundance: few; CDR3aa: CASILSGTNYNEQFF; CDR3nt: TGTGCCAGCATACTTAGCGGGACGAACTACAATGAGCAGTTCTTC
v_gene: TRBV7-2; d_gene: TRBD2; j_gene: TRBJ2-1; abundance: -; CDR3aa: CASSPGGRAWNEQFF; CDR3nt: TGTGCCAGCAGCCCAGGCGGGAGGGCTTGGAATGAGCAGTTCTTC